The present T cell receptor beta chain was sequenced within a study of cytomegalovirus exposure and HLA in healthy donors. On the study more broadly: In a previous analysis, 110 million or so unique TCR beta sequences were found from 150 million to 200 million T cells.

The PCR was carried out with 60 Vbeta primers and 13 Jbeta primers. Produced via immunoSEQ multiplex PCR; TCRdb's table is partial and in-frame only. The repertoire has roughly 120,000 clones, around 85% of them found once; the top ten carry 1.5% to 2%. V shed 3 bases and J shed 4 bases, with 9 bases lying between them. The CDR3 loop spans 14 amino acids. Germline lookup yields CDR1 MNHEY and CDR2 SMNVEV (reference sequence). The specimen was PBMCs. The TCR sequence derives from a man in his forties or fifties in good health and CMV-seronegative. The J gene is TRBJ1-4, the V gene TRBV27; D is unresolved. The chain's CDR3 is CASSLTRDNEKLFF. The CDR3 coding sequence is TGTGCCAGCAGTTTGACGCGGGATAATGAAAAACTGTTTTTT.